Listed below are T cell receptor beta chains from one sample, sequenced in a study of OX40 agonist ivuxolimab in advanced cancers. TCRdb keeps only in-frame clones here, not all; method: immunoSEQ multiplex PCR. The sample lists roughly 61,000 clones, just over 90% occurring once. The sample was CD4+ or CD8+ T cells sorted from blood, taken in a trial of the OX40 agonist ivuxolimab. The receptors originated from an adult with an advanced solid tumor such as melanoma, head and neck, liver or kidney cancer. Each CDR3 is given with its conserved first and last residue. D genes are given only for firm matches. Rows give clone size only sometimes, using once, few, many, or a class for an expanded clone.

>TRBJ2-5|TRBV6-5|NA|NA
CASSSLLEETQYF
TGTGCCAGCAGTTCGCTACTGGAAGAGACCCAGTACTTC
>TRBJ2-7|TRBV6-1|NA|NA
CASSEASEAYEQYF
TGTGCCAGCAGTGAAGCTTCGGAGGCCTACGAGCAGTACTTC
>TRBJ1-1|TRBV11-2|NA|NA
CASSLVGGMNTEAFF
TGTGCCAGCAGCTTAGTTGGAGGCATGAACACTGAAGCTTTCTTT
>TRBJ1-2|TRBV5-8|NA|NA
CASSLGGVGYTF
TGTGCCAGCAGCTTGGGAGGGGTTGGCTACACCTTC
>TRBJ2-7|TRBV27|NA|NA
CASSLSGTPYEQYF
TGTGCCAGCAGTTTATCGGGGACCCCCTACGAGCAGTACTTC
>TRBJ2-1|TRBV9|NA|TRBD2
CASSVGPLAGSYNEQFF
TGTGCCAGCAGCGTGGGGCCACTAGCGGGCTCCTACAATGAGCAGTTCTTC
>TRBJ1-2|TRBV27|many|TRBD1
CASSPSRTGGNYGYTF
TGTGCCAGCAGTCCGTCGAGGACAGGGGGCAACTATGGCTACACCTTC
>TRBJ1-5|TRBV10-1|NA|NA
CASIWIRVQPQHF
TGCGCCAGCATATGGATCCGGGTTCAGCCCCAGCATTTT
>TRBJ1-2|TRBV19|NA|NA
CASSIDFTVSHLTHGYTF
TGTGCCAGTAGTATAGACTTCACAGTGTCTCATCTCACCCATGGCTACACCTTC
>TRBJ2-5|TRBV15|NA|TRBD2
CATSSQELATGGQETQYF
TGTGCCACCAGCAGCCAAGAGCTGGCAACGGGGGGGCAAGAGACCCAGTACTTC
>TRBJ2-3|TRBV5-5|NA|TRBD1
CASSPDRGSDTQYF
TGTGCCAGCAGCCCTGACAGGGGTTCAGATACGCAGTATTTT
>TRBJ2-2|TRBV25-1|NA|NA
CASRDTGELFF
TGTGCCAGCAGGGACACCGGGGAGCTGTTTTTT
>TRBJ1-5|TRBV29-1|NA|NA
CSAAFGDIGQPQHF
TGCAGCGCCGCGTTTGGGGATATTGGGCAGCCCCAGCATTTT
>TRBJ1-1|TRBV6-1|NA|NA
CASLALLGLLTEAFF
TGTGCCAGCCTTGCCCTCCTAGGGCTTTTAACTGAAGCTTTCTTT
>TRBJ1-2|TRBV11-2|NA|NA
CASSLDPQGTHYGYTF
TGTGCCAGCAGCTTAGATCCCCAGGGGACTCACTATGGCTACACCTTC
>TRBJ2-7|TRBV19|NA|TRBD1
CASSPTPSTGKDEQYF
TGTGCCAGTAGTCCCACCCCGTCGACAGGGAAGGACGAGCAGTACTTC